This T cell receptor (beta chain) was recorded in a study of T cell changes during pregnancy in multiple sclerosis. Repertoires were generated with immunoSEQ multiplex PCR, while TCRdb's copy carries only in-frame clones and drops some. The profile shows tens of thousands of clones, approximately 92% of them singletons. Trimming left V 6 bases short and J 3 bases short, with 15 bases between. This CDR3 contains 15 residues. Per germline, CDR1 MRHNA and CDR2 SNTAGT. This clonotype originated in a female donor with multiple sclerosis, enrolled in a pregnancy study. The starting material was peripheral blood, obtained in the first trimester of pregnancy. The V call is TRBV6-4, the J call TRBJ1-5; D may be TRBD1 (6 bases). The CDR3 DNA sequence: TGTGCCAGCAGGAACGGCAGGGGAAACAATCAGCCCCAGCATTTT. Amino acid sequence: CASRNGRGNNQPQHF.